One sample yielded the 28 T cell receptor beta chains listed below, sequenced in a study of blood T cell repertoires in COVID-19. Using immunoSEQ multiplex PCR, the repertoire was profiled, and TCRdb retains in-frame clones only, with some absent. This table has around 470,000 clones, about 88% appearing once. The sample comprised peripheral blood. These TCRs come from a man aged 18 to 30 with COVID-19, enrolled during active disease.

This sequence joins TRBV4-1 and TRBJ2-2; D is unclear. V lost 3 bases, J lost 4 bases, and 15 bases lay in between. This CDR3 comprises 16 residues. Germline V lookup: CDR1 MGHRA, CDR2 YSYEKL. The CDR3 coding sequence is TGCGCCAGCAGCCACGGAACCTACGGGTTCACCGGGGAGCTGTTTTTT. Amino acids: CASSHGTYGFTGELFF.

This sequence joins TRBV5-6 and TRBJ1-5; tentative D call: TRBD1 (5 bases). The ends were cut back, 5 bases at V and 2 bases at J, with 14 bases in the middle. The germline V gene encodes CDR1 SGHDT and CDR2 YYEEEE. The CDR3 loop spans 15 amino acids. The CDR3 region is CASSKGPVGNQPQHF. In DNA, the CDR3 is TGTGCCAGCAGTAAGGGGCCCGTTGGCAATCAGCCCCAGCATTTT.

The chain carries TRBV18 and TRBJ1-5; 8 nucleotides align to TRBD1. Losses at the gene ends were 5 bases for V and 5 bases for J; bases not matched to a gene: 8. Germline V gene lookup returns CDR1 KGHSH and CDR2 LQKENI. The CDR3 is made up of 15 amino acids. CDR3 protein: CASSSLQGGDQPQHF. CDR3 in DNA: TGTGCCAGCTCATCCCTACAGGGGGGAGATCAGCCCCAGCATTTT.

The chain has TRBV6-5 and TRBJ1-2; no firm D call. V lost 2 bases and J lost 7, with 17 bases in between. The CDR3 consists of 15 residues. CDR1 and CDR2 from the germline V gene are MNHEY and SVGAGI. The CDR3 sequence: CASSYGTGLAGGYTF. In DNA, the CDR3 is TGTGCCAGCAGTTACGGTACCGGGTTAGCCGGTGGCTACACCTTC.

This clone turned up a few times. The chain is built from TRBV3-1 (or the pseudogene TRBV3-2) and TRBJ2-7; no clear D. The CDR3 is 17 residues long. Germline values: CDR1 LGHDT, CDR2 YNNKEL (reference sequence). Trimming pared 4 bases from V and 0 bases from J, leaving 19 bases between. The CDR3 bases are TGTGCCAGCAGCCCGGCCCCTCTGGGCTCCTACTCCTACGAGCAGTACTTC. This sequence encodes CASSPAPLGSYSYEQYF.

This chain connects TRBV7-8 to TRBJ2-5; weak D call: TRBD2 (6 bases). The CDR3 consists of 15 residues. The V gene's germline CDR1 is SGHVS and CDR2 FQNEAQ. With 0 bases removed from V and 5 bases from J, the gap between germline ends came to 13 bases. The CDR3: CASSLARQGGETQYF. CDR3 DNA: TGTGCCAGCAGCTTAGCACGGCAGGGAGGCGAGACCCAGTACTTC.

The chain employs TRBV30 and TRBJ2-7; TRBD2 matches at 8 bases. CDR3 length equals 14 residues. The J segment lost 2 bases and the V segment lost 0 bases, leaving 3 bases of the junction unmatched. CDR1 and CDR2 from the germline V gene are GTSNPN and SVGIG (reference sequence). The DNA for the CDR3 is TGTGCCTGGAGTGTTGGAGCGGGAGCCTACGAGCAGTACTTC. This encodes CAWSVGAGAYEQYF. The complete variable domain, with remaining parts taken from reference TRBV30 and TRBJ2-7, reads SQTIHQWPATLVQPVGSPLSLECTVEGTSNPNLYWYRQAAGRGLQLLFYSVGIGQISSEVPQNLSASRPQDRQFILSSKKLLLSDSGFYLCAWSVGAGAYEQYFGPGTRLTVT.

This chain links TRBV6-6 with TRBJ2-2; TRBD2 agrees at 7 bases. The CDR3 covers 15 residues. In germline, CDR1 is MNHNY, CDR2 SVGAGI (reference sequence). The ends lost 7 bases at V and 2 bases at J; junction bases unmatched: 7. The DNA of the CDR3 is TGTGCCAGCAAATCGCGCGGGGGAAACACCGGGGAGCTGTTTTTT. Its translation is CASKSRGGNTGELFF.

The chain joins TRBV6-5 to TRBJ2-7; 7 nucleotides match TRBD1. The CDR3 sequence is 13 residues long. Germline V gene lookup returns CDR1 MNHEY and CDR2 SVGAGI. V dropped 5 bases and J dropped 5; count of bases not matched to a gene: 6. The CDR3 here is CASSLDRDDEQYF. CDR3 bases: TGTGCCAGCAGTCTCGACAGGGACGACGAGCAGTACTTC.

This clone appeared once. This chain links TRBV7-9 with TRBJ2-3, with 10 bases that match TRBD1. Germline V gene data show CDR1 as SEHNR and CDR2 as FQNEAQ (reference sequence). Trimming cost V 4 bases and J 5 bases; bases outside gene matches: 6. This CDR3 region has 15 residues. The CDR3 is CASSSDRGRGDTQYF. The CDR3 region has the DNA TGTGCCAGCAGCTCAGACAGGGGGCGGGGAGATACGCAGTATTTT.

The genes are TRBV4-2 and TRBJ1-1, with a possible D match to TRBD1 (6 bases). From germline, CDR1 is LGHNA and CDR2 YNFKEQ. Trimming took off 0 bases at V and 3 bases at J, with 11 bases between the two ends. This CDR3 region has 15 residues. The CDR3 region has the DNA TGTGCCAGCAGCCAAGATTTAGCAGGGGACACTGAAGCTTTCTTT. It is translated as CASSQDLAGDTEAFF.

Worth noting for this clone: Other DNA sequences in the sample encode the same CDR3. The chain links TRBV9 to TRBJ2-7, with 10 bases that match TRBD2. The V gene end was trimmed by 4 bases and the J gene end by 4 bases; junction bases not matched to a gene: 8. The CDR3 is 15 amino acids. Germline V gene data show CDR1 as SGDLS and CDR2 as YYNGEE. DNA of the CDR3: TGTGCCAGCAGCCCCCGGACTAGCGGAATTTACGAGCAGTACTTC. This gives the protein CASSPRTSGIYEQYF.

The CDR3 region has the DNA TGTGCCAGCAGCTTCATACCGAGGGCAGTAACTTTCTTT. The encoded protein is CASSFIPRAVTFF. V is TRBV12-3 or TRBV12-4 and J is TRBJ1-1, with D unclear. The CDR3 length is 13 residues. The V gene lost 6 bases and the J gene lost 12 bases, with 20 bases spanning the gap.

The rearrangement joins TRBV6-5 to TRBJ2-1, with TRBD2 matching 11 bases. V shed 6 bases, J shed 12 bases, and the junction held 13 bases outside the gene matches. Germline CDR1 and CDR2: MNHEY and SVGAGI. This CDR3 is 15 amino acids long. In nucleotides, the CDR3 is TGTGCCAGCAGGAACAGACCGGGACTAGCGGAACGGCAGTTCTTC. Translating it yields CASRNRPGLAERQFF.

This clone was observed a single time. The chain joins TRBV6-5 to TRBJ1-6; D not certain. V dropped 6 bases and J dropped 1 base, with 10 bases sitting between them. CDR1 and CDR2 from the germline V gene are MNHEY and SVGAGI. The CDR3 is 15 residues long. The CDR3 DNA reads TGTGCCAGCAGGGGAGGCTTGTCCTATAATTCACCCCTCCACTTT. This translates into CASRGGLSYNSPLHF.

J is TRBJ2-3 and V is TRBV5-1; TRBD2 agrees at 14 bases. With V trimmed by 0 bases and J by 3 bases, 12 bases remained unmatched. The CDR3 spans 20 residues. Germline V CDR1 and CDR2: SGHRS, YFSETQ. In DNA, the CDR3 is TGCGCCAGCAGCTTGGGGTACGCCGGGACTAGCGGGAGTTGGACAGATACGCAGTATTTT. Encoded protein: CASSLGYAGTSGSWTDTQYF.

The chain recombines TRBV12-3 or TRBV12-4 with TRBJ2-1; TRBD1 is a possible D gene (5 bases). The CDR3 spans 13 residues. Trimming removed 4 bases at V and 8 bases at J, with 12 bases between. CDR3 bases: TGTGCCAGCAGTTCAGCCAGGGCCCATGAGCAGTTCTTC. Translated: CASSSARAHEQFF.

This sequence joins TRBV2 and TRBJ2-7; D perhaps matches TRBD2 (6 bases). The length of the CDR3 is 14 residues. Germline V gene data show CDR1 as SNHLY and CDR2 as FYNNEI. Between the trimmed V and J ends, which lost 5 bases and 4 bases, there was a span of 15 bases. The DNA of the CDR3 is TGTGCCAGCAGTTATACCCGGGACTTTTACGAGCAGTACTTC. As protein: CASSYTRDFYEQYF.

This clone was counted a few times. The chain carries TRBV5-1 and TRBJ2-7; D is unclear. The CDR3 sequence is 11 residues long. CDR1 and CDR2 from the germline V gene are SGHRS and YFSETQ. Trimming left V 3 bases short and J 6 bases short, with 7 bases between. CDR3 DNA: TGCGCCAGCAGCTCTGTTTCCGAGCAGTACTTC. Translated: CASSSVSEQYF. Combining the CDR3 with reference TRBV5-1 and TRBJ2-7 gives the whole variable domain KAGVTQTPRYLIKTRGQQVTLSCSPISGHRSVSWYQQTPGQGLQFLFEYFSETQRNKGNFPGRFSGRQFSNSRSEMNVSTLELGDSALYLCASSSVSEQYFGPGTRLTVT.

This clone was picked up one time. J is TRBJ1-1 and V is TRBV20-1, with TRBD1 as a possible D gene (6 bases). This CDR3 region has 15 residues. Germline V gene lookup returns CDR1 DFQATT and CDR2 SNEGSKA (reference sequence). V was trimmed by 3 bases and J by 1 base, leaving 15 bases between them. CDR3 sequence (DNA): TGCAGTGCTAGTCCCGCTAAACAGGGGAACACTGAAGCTTTCTTT. Encoded protein: CSASPAKQGNTEAFF.

The CDR3: CASSPIGGIENTIYF. The DNA for the CDR3 is TGTGCCAGCTCACCAATCGGGGGAATAGAAAACACCATATATTTT. V and J are TRBV18 and TRBJ1-3, with a weak D call TRBD1 (5 bases). The CDR3 has 15 residues. V was clipped by 2 bases and J by 6 bases, with 14 bases between them. Germline-derived CDR1 and CDR2 are KGHSH and LQKENI.

The V gene is TRBV9, the J gene TRBJ2-1; perhaps TRBD2 as D (6 bases). From germline, CDR1 is SGDLS and CDR2 YYNGEE. The CDR3 loop spans 17 amino acids. V was cut by 3 bases and J by 4 bases, with 20 bases left in between. The CDR3 DNA sequence: TGTGCCAGCAGCGGACCCCGCTTTGGCGGGAATTACAATGAGCAGTTCTTC. It translates to CASSGPRFGGNYNEQFF.

The CDR3 protein is CASSYGTVNTEAFF. The CDR3 bases are TGTGCCAGCAGTTATGGGACAGTTAACACTGAAGCTTTCTTT. The gene calls are TRBV2 and TRBJ1-1; 7 bases are shared with TRBD1. Per germline, CDR1 SNHLY and CDR2 FYNNEI. The V segment lost 5 bases and the J segment 2 bases; nucleotides outside the gene matches: 5. The CDR3 spans 14 residues.

This chain links TRBV3-1 (or the pseudogene TRBV3-2) with TRBJ2-7; TRBD1 matches at 7 bases. Trimming cost V 4 bases and J 5 bases; bases outside gene matches: 2. Germline V gene data show CDR1 as LGHDT and CDR2 as YNNKEL (reference sequence). The CDR3 length is 12 residues. This chain's CDR3 is CASSPDRNEQYF. The DNA for the CDR3 is TGTGCCAGCAGCCCGGACAGGAACGAGCAGTACTTC.

This clone occurred once. The chain has TRBV6-1 and TRBJ2-7, with D possibly matching TRBD2 (5 bases). V lost 5 bases, J lost 6 bases, and 11 bases lay in between. CDR3 size: 12 residues. Looked up from germline, CDR1 is MNHNS and CDR2 is SASEGT. The CDR3 region is CASSREFGEQYF. The CDR3 region has the DNA TGTGCCAGCAGTAGGGAGTTCGGCGAGCAGTACTTC.

The chain carries TRBV11-2 and TRBJ2-5, with TRBD1 identical over 12 bases. The CDR3 has 17 residues. Germline V gene sequence: CDR1 SGHAT, CDR2 FQNNGV. J lost 5 bases, V lost 5 bases, and 12 bases had no gene match. Written as DNA, the CDR3 is TGTGCCAGCAGCCGGTTCCGGGACAGGGGGCGCTGGGAGACCCAGTACTTC. Translating it yields CASSRFRDRGRWETQYF.

This chain's CDR3 is CASSLAGGQGEQYF. As DNA, the CDR3 is TGTGCCAGCAGTCTAGCGGGGGGGCAAGGAGAGCAGTACTTC. The J gene is TRBJ2-7, the V gene TRBV7-2, with 12 nucleotides matching TRBD2. Trimming removed 6 bases from V and 7 bases from J; junction bases left unmatched: 7. Germline V gene lookup returns CDR1 SGHTA and CDR2 FQGNSA. The CDR3 extends over 14 amino acids.

V usage is TRBV6-5 and J usage is TRBJ1-3, with 7 bases identical to TRBD1. The germline CDR1 and CDR2 sequences are MNHEY and SVGAGI. With 4 bases clipped from V and 2 bases from J, the junction kept 8 bases outside the gene matches. This CDR3 spans 16 amino acids. CDR3 bases: TGTGCCAGCAGTTCAAGCGAGGGGGCGACTGGAAACACCATATATTTT. Translation gives CASSSSEGATGNTIYF.